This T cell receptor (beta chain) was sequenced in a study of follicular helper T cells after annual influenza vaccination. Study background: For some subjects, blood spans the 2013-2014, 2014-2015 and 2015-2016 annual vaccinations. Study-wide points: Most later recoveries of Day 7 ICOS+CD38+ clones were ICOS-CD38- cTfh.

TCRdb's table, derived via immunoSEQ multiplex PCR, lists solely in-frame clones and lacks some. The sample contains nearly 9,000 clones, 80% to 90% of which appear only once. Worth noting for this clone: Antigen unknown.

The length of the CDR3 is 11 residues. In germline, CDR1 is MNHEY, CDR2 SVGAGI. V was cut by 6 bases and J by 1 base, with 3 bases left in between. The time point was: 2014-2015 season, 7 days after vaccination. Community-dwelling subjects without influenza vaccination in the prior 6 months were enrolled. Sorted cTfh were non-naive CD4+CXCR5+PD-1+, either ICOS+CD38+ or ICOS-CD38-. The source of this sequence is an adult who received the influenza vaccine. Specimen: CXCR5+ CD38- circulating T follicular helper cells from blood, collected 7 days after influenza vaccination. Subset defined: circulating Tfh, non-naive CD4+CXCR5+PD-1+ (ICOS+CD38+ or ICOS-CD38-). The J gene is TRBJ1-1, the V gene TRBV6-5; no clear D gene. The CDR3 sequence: CASRENTEAFF. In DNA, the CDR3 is TGTGCCAGCAGGGAGAACACTGAAGCTTTCTTT.